This is a list of T cell receptor beta chains from one sample in a study of blood T cell repertoires in COVID-19. TCRdb's copy holds only in-frame clones and misses some; the assay was immunoSEQ multiplex PCR. The sample records tens of thousands of clones, roughly four fifths being singletons. What was sequenced was peripheral blood. The receptor set was obtained from a human donor in a cohort sampled during active or convalescent COVID-19. CDR3s include the opening cysteine and the closing phenylalanine or tryptophan. A D gene is named only where the DNA matches it firmly. Not all rows give a size; the values are once, few, many and, for expanded clones, a class.

clone_size,d_call,v_call,j_call,cdr3_nt,cdr3_aa
-,-,TRBV4-3,TRBJ2-4,TGCGCCAGCAGCCAAGATCCAATTGGACTAGCCAAAAACATTCAGTACTTC,CASSQDPIGLAKNIQYF
-,-,TRBV6-2/TRBV6-3,TRBJ1-2,TGTGCCAGCAGTTACAAAAGACAGAACTATGGCTACACCTTC,CASSYKRQNYGYTF
-,-,TRBV6-1,TRBJ2-7,TGTGCCAGCAGTGAATCTCTTGGCGGGGCAGGGCTAGTCGAGCAGTACTTC,CASSESLGGAGLVEQYF
-,TRBD1,TRBV7-6,TRBJ2-1,TGTGCCAGCAGCCAACTGGACAGGGACTACAATGAGCAGTTCTTC,CASSQLDRDYNEQFF
-,-,TRBV5-4,TRBJ1-2,TGTGCCAGCAGCTTGGATACAGACTATGGCTACACCTTC,CASSLDTDYGYTF
-,TRBD2,TRBV5-1,TRBJ2-1,TGCGCCAGCAGCTTGGCTTCGGGAGGTGGGTCCTACAATGAGCAGTTCTTC,CASSLASGGGSYNEQFF
-,TRBD1,TRBV27,TRBJ1-5,TGTGCCAGCAGTTTCGGGACAGGGGTCAGCAATCAGCCCCAGCATTTT,CASSFGTGVSNQPQHF
-,TRBD1,TRBV11-2,TRBJ1-3,TGTGCCAGCAGCCAGGGGGCGTATGGAAACACCATATATTTT,CASSQGAYGNTIYF
-,-,TRBV6-5,TRBJ2-7,TGTGCCAGCAGTTACTCGGGAGGAGAGCAGTACTTC,CASSYSGGEQYF
-,-,TRBV9,TRBJ1-2,TGTGCCAGCAGCGTAGTACAGGGTCGTGGCTACACCTTC,CASSVVQGRGYTF
once,-,TRBV7-6,TRBJ2-7,TGTGCCAGCAGCTCACATACCAGCTCCTACGAGCAGTACTTC,CASSSHTSSYEQYF
-,-,TRBV24-1,TRBJ1-6,TGTGCCACCAGTGATTTGCGCCAGGACTCCTATAATTCACCCCTCCACTTT,CATSDLRQDSYNSPLHF
-,-,TRBV6-2/TRBV6-3,TRBJ1-1,TGTGCCAGCAGTTACTCTAGGGACTCGAACACTGAAGCTTTCTTT,CASSYSRDSNTEAFF
-,-,TRBV18,TRBJ2-3,TGTGCCAGCTCACCACCAAGGGGTTACACAGATACGCAGTATTTT,CASSPPRGYTDTQYF
few,TRBD1,TRBV30,TRBJ1-1,TGTGCCTGGAGACGACAGGGAGTCACTGAAGCTTTCTTT,CAWRRQGVTEAFF
-,-,TRBV19,TRBJ1-4,TGTGCCAGTAGTGGCAGGGTGTCTACAACTAATGAAAAACTGTTTTTT,CASSGRVSTTNEKLFF
-,-,TRBV27,TRBJ2-5,TGTGCCAGCAGTTTATCAACCCTCGGGGAGACCCAGTACTTC,CASSLSTLGETQYF
once,TRBD1,TRBV2,TRBJ2-7,TGTGCCAGCAGGACCCGGGGACAGACAAACTACGAGCAGTACTTC,CASRTRGQTNYEQYF
-,-,TRBV10-3,TRBJ2-2,TGTGCCATCAGTTCGGGTACCGGGGAGCTGTTTTTT,CAISSGTGELFF
-,TRBD1,TRBV7-2,TRBJ2-7,TGTGCCAGCAGCTTAAAGCGCTGGGACAGCGAGCAGTACTTC,CASSLKRWDSEQYF